The source of this T cell receptor (beta chain) is a study of blood T cell repertoires in COVID-19. This CDR3 region has 15 residues. V was clipped by 3 bases and J by 4 bases; unmatched bases: 6. Per germline, CDR1 SGHTA and CDR2 FQGNSA. The data were produced by immunoSEQ multiplex PCR, yet TCRdb's version contains in-frame clones alone and is incomplete. In the table there are around 120,000 clones, about 89% of which are singletons. The chain has TRBV7-2 and TRBJ2-1, with TRBD2 identical over 7 bases. This receptor was taken from a woman between 65 and 79 years old with acute or convalescent COVID-19. Specimen: peripheral blood. The CDR3 DNA is TGTGCCAGCAGCTTTGGCGGGGGAGCTTACAATGAGCAGTTCTTC. Encoded protein: CASSFGGGAYNEQFF.